The rows below give T cell receptor beta chains drawn from one sample of a study of blood T cell repertoires in COVID-19. This table comes from immunoSEQ multiplex PCR, and its TCRdb copy is limited to in-frame clones, with some not included. The sample has some 250,000 clones; about 90% are singletons. The sequenced sample consisted of peripheral blood. Receptors were obtained from a woman aged 25 to 45 with COVID-19, enrolled during active disease. Each CDR3 is given with its conserved first and last residue.

v_call: TRBV11-2
j_call: TRBJ1-1
cdr3_aa: CASSLIPNTEAFF

v_call: TRBV27
j_call: TRBJ1-2
cdr3_aa: CASSSRTGPYGYTF

v_call: TRBV6-5
j_call: TRBJ1-1
cdr3_aa: CASSYRGNTEAFF

v_call: TRBV27
j_call: TRBJ2-1
cdr3_aa: CASAPGTGGYNEQFF

v_call: TRBV14
j_call: TRBJ1-6
cdr3_aa: CASSQIHTDTLHF

v_call: TRBV4-2
j_call: TRBJ1-4
cdr3_aa: CASSQETGTGEKLFF

v_call: TRBV4-1
j_call: TRBJ2-1
cdr3_aa: CASSRGTQQFF

v_call: TRBV20-1
j_call: TRBJ2-7
cdr3_aa: CSASLGGYEQYF

v_call: TRBV19
j_call: TRBJ2-1
cdr3_aa: CASSILGQGAEQFF

v_call: TRBV19
j_call: TRBJ1-1
cdr3_aa: CASSTRGMGMNTEAFF

v_call: TRBV5-1
j_call: TRBJ2-3
cdr3_aa: CASSWDRTDTQYF

v_call: TRBV28
j_call: TRBJ1-5
cdr3_aa: CASSRDREGNQPQHF

v_call: TRBV19
j_call: TRBJ1-2
cdr3_aa: CASSIGPRGRRYGYTF

v_call: TRBV6-5
j_call: TRBJ2-7
cdr3_aa: CASSYSGTDSYEQYF

v_call: TRBV11-2
j_call: TRBJ2-5
cdr3_aa: CASRPPLPSGGRETQYF

v_call: TRBV6-5
j_call: TRBJ1-1
cdr3_aa: CATWLTGEFEAFF

v_call: TRBV4-1
j_call: TRBJ1-2
cdr3_aa: CASSQDSPDPLASGYTF

v_call: TRBV28
j_call: TRBJ1-4
cdr3_aa: CASSFRSREKLFF

v_call: TRBV27
j_call: TRBJ1-2
cdr3_aa: CASSLGQFYGYTF

v_call: TRBV9
j_call: TRBJ2-3
cdr3_aa: CASSVAGGAGLDTQYF

v_call: TRBV28
j_call: TRBJ1-5
cdr3_aa: CASSPGQITQWANQPQHF

v_call: TRBV29-1
j_call: TRBJ2-5
cdr3_aa: CSVLGTAQETQYF

v_call: TRBV6-5
j_call: TRBJ2-5
cdr3_aa: CASRSGVETQYF